This TCR beta chain was sequenced during a study of Graves' ophthalmopathy and Graves' hyperthyroidism. For the study at large: Ahead of any treatment, peripheral blood was obtained at the initial diagnosis.

RNA transcripts were the source from which TCR beta CDR3 regions were amplified. HTBI primers served in a first-round RT-PCR, which a second-round multiplex PCR followed. TCRdb ran MiXCR on the multiplex PCR reads and lists one entry per CDR3 protein. The repertoire consists of approximately 210,000 distinct CDR3 sequences, with over 25% occurring once and the leading ten covering approximately 8.2%. This clonotype has a count of ten or more. V was pared by 0 bases and J by 10 bases, with 7 bases of the junction left unmatched. Germline loops: CDR1 MNHNY, CDR2 SVGAGI (reference sequence). The CDR3 contains 14 residues.

The J gene is TRBJ1-1, the V gene TRBV6-6; 8 bases align to TRBD1. Sample: peripheral blood. This TCR derives from a man aged 50 or older with Graves' ophthalmopathy. The CDR3 DNA reads TGTGCCAGCAGTTACTCGAATCAGGGGGCGGCAGCTTTCTTT. Translated, it gives CASSYSNQGAAAFF.